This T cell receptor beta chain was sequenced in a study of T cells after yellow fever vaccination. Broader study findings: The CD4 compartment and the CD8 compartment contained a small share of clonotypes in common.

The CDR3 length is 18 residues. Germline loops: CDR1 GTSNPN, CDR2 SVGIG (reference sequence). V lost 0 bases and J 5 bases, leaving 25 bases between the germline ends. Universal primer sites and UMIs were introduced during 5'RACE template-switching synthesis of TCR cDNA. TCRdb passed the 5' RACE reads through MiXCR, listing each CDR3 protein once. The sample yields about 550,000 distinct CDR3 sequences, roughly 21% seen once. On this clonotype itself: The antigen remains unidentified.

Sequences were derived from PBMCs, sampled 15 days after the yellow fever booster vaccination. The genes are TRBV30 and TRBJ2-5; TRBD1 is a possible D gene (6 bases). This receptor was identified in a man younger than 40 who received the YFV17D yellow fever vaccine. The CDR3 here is CAWSVQWSGERFVETQYF. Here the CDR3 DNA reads TGTGCCTGGAGTGTCCAGTGGTCAGGGGAGAGGTTTGTGGAGACCCAGTACTTC.